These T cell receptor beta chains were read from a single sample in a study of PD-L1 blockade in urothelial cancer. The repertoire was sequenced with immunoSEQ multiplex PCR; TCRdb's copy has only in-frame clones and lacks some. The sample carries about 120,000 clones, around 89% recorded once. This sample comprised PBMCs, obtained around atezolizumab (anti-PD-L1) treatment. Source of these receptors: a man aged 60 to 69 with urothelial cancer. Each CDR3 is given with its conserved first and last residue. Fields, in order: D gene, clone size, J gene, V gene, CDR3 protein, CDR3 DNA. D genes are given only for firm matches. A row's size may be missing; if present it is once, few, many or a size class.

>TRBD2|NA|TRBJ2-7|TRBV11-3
CASSLTSGSYEQYF
TGTGCCAGCAGCCTGACTAGCGGCTCCTACGAGCAGTACTTC
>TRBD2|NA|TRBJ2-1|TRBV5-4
CASSTPGLAGPGVFF
TGTGCCAGCAGCACGCCGGGACTAGCGGGTCCTGGGGTTTTCTTC
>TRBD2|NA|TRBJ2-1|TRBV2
CASSEEASGLGNEQFF
TGTGCCAGCAGTGAAGAGGCTAGCGGGCTAGGGAATGAGCAGTTCTTC
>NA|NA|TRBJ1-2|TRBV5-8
CASSSSGVGRYGYTF
TGTGCCAGCAGCTCATCAGGGGTGGGACGTTATGGCTACACCTTC
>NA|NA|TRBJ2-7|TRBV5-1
CASSLGSGYEQYF
TGCGCCAGCAGCTTGGGGTCAGGTTACGAGCAGTACTTC
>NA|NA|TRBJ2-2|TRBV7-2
CASSLERAYTGELFF
TGTGCCAGCAGCTTAGAGAGGGCTTACACCGGGGAGCTGTTTTTT
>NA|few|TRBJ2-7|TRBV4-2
CASSPGAGSYEQYF
TGTGCCAGCAGCCCCGGCGCGGGTTCCTACGAGCAGTACTTC
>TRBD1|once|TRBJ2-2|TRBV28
CASRPPDRAGELFF
TGTGCCAGCAGACCCCCGGACAGGGCCGGGGAGCTGTTTTTT
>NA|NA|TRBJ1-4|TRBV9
CASSPTVATNEKLFF
TGTGCCAGCAGTCCGACAGTTGCAACTAATGAAAAACTGTTTTTT
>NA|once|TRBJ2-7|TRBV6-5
CASRDSYEQYF
TGTGCCAGCAGGGACAGTTACGAGCAGTACTTC
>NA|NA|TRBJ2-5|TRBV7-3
CASSSDLAGTQYF
TGTGCCAGCAGCTCGGACCTTGCGGGGACCCAGTACTTC
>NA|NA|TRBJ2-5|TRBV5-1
CASSPERQGFRETQYF
TGCGCCAGCAGCCCGGAGCGCCAGGGGTTTCGAGAGACCCAGTACTTC